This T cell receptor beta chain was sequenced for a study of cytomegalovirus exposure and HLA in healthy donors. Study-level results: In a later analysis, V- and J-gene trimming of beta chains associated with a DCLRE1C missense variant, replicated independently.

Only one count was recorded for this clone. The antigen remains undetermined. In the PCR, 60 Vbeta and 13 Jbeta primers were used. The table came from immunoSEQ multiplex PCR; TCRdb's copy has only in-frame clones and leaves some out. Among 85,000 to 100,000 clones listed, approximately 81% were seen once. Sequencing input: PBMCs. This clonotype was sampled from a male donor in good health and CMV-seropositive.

CDR3 amino acids: CASSPRSGGGRAFF. CDR3 nucleotides: TGTGCCAGCTCACCCCGATCCGGGGGCGGGAGAGCTTTCTTT. The chain couples TRBV18 to TRBJ1-1; a weak D match, TRBD1 (6 bases). Germline loops: CDR1 KGHSH, CDR2 LQKENI. Trimming cost V 3 bases and J 10 bases, with 18 bases left between them. This CDR3 contains 14 residues.